The 7 T cell receptor beta chains presented below share a single source sample, sequenced in a study of blood T cell repertoires in COVID-19. Sequencing was performed with immunoSEQ multiplex PCR; in TCRdb, only in-frame clones are kept and a portion is missing. This sample carries tens of thousands of clones, roughly 88% of them seen once, and the ten largest clones take less than 5.5%. Sequenced: peripheral blood. The receptors shown here come from a human donor in a cohort sampled during active COVID-19.

This chain uses TRBV6-5 with TRBJ2-2, with TRBD2 matching 7 bases. The CDR3 is 15 residues long. Germline values: CDR1 MNHEY, CDR2 SVGAGI. Trimming removed 6 bases from V and 4 bases from J; junction bases left unmatched: 8. CDR3 residues: CASSRLASSTGELFF. As DNA, the CDR3 is TGTGCCAGCAGCCGACTAGCTTCCAGCACCGGGGAGCTGTTTTTT.

The rearrangement links TRBV5-1 to TRBJ2-5; D may be TRBD2 (6 bases). There are 14 residues in the CDR3. Germline CDR1 SGHRS, CDR2 YFSETQ. V was pared by 0 bases and J by 5 bases, with 11 bases between. The CDR3 loop is CASSLGGNRETQYF. The DNA of the CDR3 is TGCGCCAGCAGCTTGGGCGGGAACCGGGAGACCCAGTACTTC. The full variable domain, with the rest looked up from reference TRBV5-1 and TRBJ2-5, is KAGVTQTPRYLIKTRGQQVTLSCSPISGHRSVSWYQQTPGQGLQFLFEYFSETQRNKGNFPGRFSGRQFSNSRSEMNVSTLELGDSALYLCASSLGGNRETQYFGPGTRLLVL.

The chain carries TRBV14 and TRBJ1-6, with D unclear. Deletions cut 3 bases from V and 5 bases from J, with 14 bases between. The CDR3 is made up of 16 amino acids. In germline, CDR1 is SGHDN, CDR2 FVKESK. CDR3 coding DNA: TGTGCCAGCAGCCAGGTCCGAGGGTTCAATAATTCACCCCTCCACTTT. It encodes CASSQVRGFNNSPLHF.

This chain joins TRBV5-6 and TRBJ1-5; D remains unclear. Trimming cost V 1 base and J 3 bases, with 8 bases left between them. The CDR3 has 14 amino acids. CDR1 and CDR2 (germline): SGHDT, YYEEEE. DNA of the CDR3: TGTGCCAGCAGCTTGAGCGGATTCAATCAGCCCCAGCATTTT. Its protein product is CASSLSGFNQPQHF. The variable domain in full, completed from reference TRBV5-6 and TRBJ1-5, reads DAGVTQSPTHLIKTRGQQVTLRCSPKSGHDTVSWYQQALGQGPQFIFQYYEEEERQRGNFPDRFSGHQFPNYSSELNVNALLLGDSALYLCASSLSGFNQPQHFGDGTRLSIL.

V is TRBV2 and J is TRBJ1-6; possible D gene TRBD1, 5 bases. V was cut by 6 bases and J by 6 bases, with 12 bases left in between. This CDR3 region has 14 residues. CDR1 is SNHLY, CDR2 FYNNEI, per germline. In DNA form, the CDR3 reads TGTGCCAGCAGGAATTGGGGGGGTAATTCACCCCTCCACTTT. Translation: CASRNWGGNSPLHF.

The chain couples TRBV3-1 (or the pseudogene TRBV3-2) to TRBJ2-1; weak D call: TRBD2 (6 bases). This CDR3 contains 15 residues. Germline V gene sequence: CDR1 LGHDT, CDR2 YNNKEL (reference sequence). Trimming stripped 1 base from V and 3 bases from J, with 10 bases between. Written as DNA, the CDR3 is TGTGCCAGCAGCCAAGGACTAGGAGGCTACAATGAGCAGTTCTTC. Protein sequence: CASSQGLGGYNEQFF.

CDR3 amino acids: CASSPTSASSYEQYF. CDR3 coding DNA: TGTGCCAGCAGCCCGACTAGCGCCAGCTCCTACGAGCAGTACTTC. The V call is TRBV2, the J call TRBJ2-7; 8 bases map to TRBD2. Germline lookup yields CDR1 SNHLY and CDR2 FYNNEI. The CDR3 is made up of 15 amino acids. Unmatched junction bases numbered 7, after V lost 6 bases and J lost 0 bases.